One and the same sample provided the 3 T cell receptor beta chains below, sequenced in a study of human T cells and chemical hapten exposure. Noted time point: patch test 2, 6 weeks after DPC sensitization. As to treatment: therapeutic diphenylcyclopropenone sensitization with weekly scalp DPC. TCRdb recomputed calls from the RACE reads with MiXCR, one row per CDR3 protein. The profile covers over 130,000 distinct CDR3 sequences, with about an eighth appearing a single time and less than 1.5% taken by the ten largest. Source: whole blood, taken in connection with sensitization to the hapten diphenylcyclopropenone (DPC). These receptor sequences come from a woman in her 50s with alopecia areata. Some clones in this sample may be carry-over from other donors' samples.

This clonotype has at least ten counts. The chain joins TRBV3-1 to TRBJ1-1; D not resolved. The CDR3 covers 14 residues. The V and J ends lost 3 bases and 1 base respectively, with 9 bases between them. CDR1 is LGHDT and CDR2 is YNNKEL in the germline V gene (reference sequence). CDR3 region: CASSQTTPNTEAFF. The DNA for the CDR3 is TGTGCCAGCAGCCAGACGACACCGAACACTGAAGCTTTCTTT.

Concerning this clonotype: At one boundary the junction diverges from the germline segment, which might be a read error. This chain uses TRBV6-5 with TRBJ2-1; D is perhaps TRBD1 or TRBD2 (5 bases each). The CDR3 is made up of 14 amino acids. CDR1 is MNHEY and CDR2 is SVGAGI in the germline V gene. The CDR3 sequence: CASARGGSYNEQIF. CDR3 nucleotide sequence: TGTGCCAGTGCCCGGGGCGGCTCCTACAATGAGCAGATCTTC.

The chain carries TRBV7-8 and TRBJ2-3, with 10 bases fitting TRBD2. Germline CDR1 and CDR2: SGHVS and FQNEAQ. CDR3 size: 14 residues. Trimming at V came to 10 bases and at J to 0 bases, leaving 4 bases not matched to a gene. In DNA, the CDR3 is TGTGCCACCTCTAGCGGGGGAAGCACAGATACGCAGTATTTT. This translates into CATSSGGSTDTQYF. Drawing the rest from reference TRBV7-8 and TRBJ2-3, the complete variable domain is GAGVSQSPRYKVAKRGQDVALRCDPISGHVSLFWYQQALGQGPEFLTYFQNEAQLDKSGLPSDRFFAERPEGSVSTLKIQRTQQEDSAVYLCATSSGGSTDTQYFGPGTRLTVL.